The 32 T cell receptor beta chains presented below share a single source sample, sequenced in a study of T cell repertoires in aging, cancer and after chemotherapy. A mixed TRB-A/B primer pool amplified rearranged TRB by multiplex touch-down PCR. In TCRdb, the multiplex PCR reads were re-called with MiXCR into one record per CDR3 protein. The data contain 6,000 to 9,500 distinct CDR3 sequences, about 38% of them singletons. Amplification of TCR beta used genomic DNA extracted from peripheral blood. The sequencing sample was made of blood. The receptors stem from a human donor in good health.

By share, this clonotype counts as large. V and J are TRBV29-1 and TRBJ2-1; 9 positions agree with TRBD2. The V and J ends lost 5 bases and 5 bases, in that order; junction bases with no gene match: 7. This CDR3 spans 14 amino acids. Per the germline V gene, CDR1 is SQVTM and CDR2 is ANQGSEA. Here the CDR3 DNA reads TGCAGCGTTCTGGGCGGGAGGGCTAACAATGAGCAGTTCTTC. As protein: CSVLGGRANNEQFF.

In its sample, this clonotype was seen a few times. The V call is TRBV15, the J call TRBJ2-5, with 10 bases aligning to TRBD1. Germline CDR1 and CDR2: LNHNV and YYDKDF (reference sequence). The V segment lost 2 bases and the J segment 5 bases; nucleotides outside the gene matches: 5. The CDR3 sequence is 15 residues long. Here the CDR3 DNA reads TGTGCCACCAGCAGACCAGACAGGGGGCGGGAGACCCAGTACTTC. Translating it yields CATSRPDRGRETQYF.

This clonotype was detected a few times. The chain carries TRBV12-3 or TRBV12-4 and TRBJ1-2; TRBD1 is a possible D gene (5 bases). V was shortened by 2 bases and J by 7 bases, with 20 bases between the two germline ends. This CDR3 region has 16 residues. CDR3 DNA sequence: TGTGCCAGCAGTTTAAACGCGGGACGAGAGGGAGGTGGCTACACCTTC. It codes for CASSLNAGREGGGYTF.

The genes are TRBV19 and TRBJ1-4; D is unresolved. The V end was cut by 2 bases, the J end by 8 bases, with 9 bases between. Germline V gene data show CDR1 as LNHDA and CDR2 as SQIVND (reference sequence). CDR3 length equals 13 residues. CDR3 sequence (DNA): TGTGCCAGTAGTATAACGGCATTCGAAAAACTGTTTTTT. Protein sequence: CASSITAFEKLFF.

The chain couples TRBV6-4 to TRBJ1-6; D uncertain. Trimming shortened V by 6 bases and J by 0 bases, and 9 bases separated the two germline ends. Germline loops: CDR1 MRHNA, CDR2 SNTAGT. This CDR3 contains 15 residues. In DNA form, the CDR3 reads TGTGCCAGCAGGGAGGAGTTCTCCTATAATTCACCCCTCCACTTT. Its protein is CASREEFSYNSPLHF.

The J gene is TRBJ1-1, the V gene TRBV21-1. TRBV21-1 is marked as a pseudogene. This CDR3 is 16 amino acids long. Written as DNA, the CDR3 is TGTGCCAGCAGCAAAGATGGGGTCTGCCCTTGCCCTGAAGCTTTCTTT. Amino acids: CASSKDGVCPCPEAFF.

This sequence joins TRBV6-5 and TRBJ1-6; tentative D call: TRBD1 (5 bases). The V gene's germline CDR1 is MNHEY and CDR2 SVGAGI. This CDR3 is 14 amino acids long. Trimming cost V 5 bases and J 7 bases, with 12 bases left between them. The CDR3 DNA follows: TGTGCCAGCAGTCGGGGGAGCCAAAATTCACCCCTCCACTTT. Protein product: CASSRGSQNSPLHF.

The table lists this clonotype with a few counts. J is TRBJ1-2 and V is TRBV29-1; D not resolved. The length of the CDR3 is 13 residues. V was cut by 0 bases and J by 8 bases, with 13 bases left in between. CDR1 and CDR2 (germline): SQVTM, ANQGSEA. CDR3 loop: CSVEDSAEPGYTF. CDR3 nucleotides: TGCAGCGTTGAAGACTCGGCGGAACCAGGCTACACCTTC. The full variable domain, with the rest looked up from reference TRBV29-1 and TRBJ1-2, is SAVISQKPSRDICQRGTSLTIQCQVDSQVTMMFWYRQQPGQSLTLIATANQGSEATYESGFVIDKFPISRPNLTFSTLTVSNMSPEDSSIYLCSVEDSAEPGYTFGSGTRLTVV.

This chain links TRBV15 with TRBJ1-2; 7 bases are a match to TRBD1. Looked up from germline, CDR1 is LNHNV and CDR2 is YYDKDF (reference sequence). With 6 bases clipped from V and 4 bases from J, the junction kept 11 bases outside the gene matches. The CDR3 runs 15 residues. In DNA form, the CDR3 reads TGTGCCACCAGACCAGGACAGGAAATGGCCTATGGCTACACCTTC. It is translated as CATRPGQEMAYGYTF.

This clonotype is medium-sized in the sample. The chain combines TRBV6-5 with TRBJ2-7, with D possibly matching TRBD1 (5 bases). The CDR3 is made up of 15 amino acids. The germline V and J ends were trimmed by 5 bases and 0 bases, with 14 bases remaining between them. Germline values: CDR1 MNHEY, CDR2 SVGAGI. In DNA form, the CDR3 reads TGTGCCAGCAGTCCTTCCAGGGATAGCTCCTACGAGCAGTACTTC. It yields the protein CASSPSRDSSYEQYF.

This chain links TRBV7-2 with TRBJ1-2, with no clear D. CDR3 length: 13 amino acids. Trimming took 1 base from V and 4 from J, leaving 7 bases between them. CDR1 and CDR2 from the germline V gene are SGHTA and FQGNSA. Written as DNA, the CDR3 is TGTGCCAGCAGCTTAGGGTCCTCCTATGGCTACACCTTC. This codes for CASSLGSSYGYTF.

The gene calls are TRBV12-3 or TRBV12-4 and TRBJ2-7, with 10 bases identical to TRBD1. CDR3 size: 15 residues. V lost 4 bases to trimming and J lost 1 base; unmatched junction nucleotides: 4. CDR3 DNA: TGTGCCAGCAGTTCAAGGGGACAGGGGTCCTACGAGCAGTACTTC. Its protein is CASSSRGQGSYEQYF.

The CDR3 bases are TGTGCCAGCAGGATCAGGGGGCAAGCTTTCTTT. Translated, it gives CASRIRGQAFF. V is TRBV6-5 and J is TRBJ1-1; 8 bases agree with TRBD1. Germline loops: CDR1 MNHEY, CDR2 SVGAGI. The CDR3 is 11 amino acids. Trimming removed 6 bases from V and 9 bases from J; junction bases left unmatched: 3.

A few counts support this clonotype. The gene calls are TRBV6-5 and TRBJ2-7; D is ambiguous. The CDR3 totals 11 residues. Trimming stripped 6 bases from V and 7 bases from J, with 10 bases between. The germline V gene has CDR1 MNHEY and CDR2 SVGAGI. The CDR3 DNA sequence: TGTGCCAGCAGCGACTTGGGGGAGCAGTACTTC. Encoded protein: CASSDLGEQYF.

The V and J genes are TRBV6-4 and TRBJ2-3; no definite D call. Trimming cost V 6 bases and J 1 base, with 8 bases left between them. Looked up from germline, CDR1 is MRHNA and CDR2 is SNTAGT. This CDR3 has 13 amino acids. The CDR3, as DNA: TGTGCCAGCAGCGGCAGTGGCACAGATACGCAGTATTTT. Encoded protein: CASSGSGTDTQYF.

This clonotype has a handful of counts. This chain joins TRBV5-4 and TRBJ2-1; weak D call: TRBD2 (5 bases). The CDR3 contains 17 residues. Germline V gene lookup returns CDR1 SGHNT and CDR2 YYREEE (reference sequence). V dropped 2 bases and J dropped 8 bases, with 23 bases sitting between them. The CDR3 DNA sequence: TGTGCCAGCAGCTTTCAGAGGGCCTGGGATACATTGGATGAGCAGTTCTTC. Its translation: CASSFQRAWDTLDEQFF.

This clonotype turned up a few times. V gene TRBV19 combines with J gene TRBJ2-2, with D perhaps TRBD2 (5 bases). This CDR3 region has 13 residues. The germline CDR1 and CDR2 sequences are LNHDA and SQIVND (reference sequence). V was clipped by 7 bases and J by 4 bases, with 10 bases between them. The CDR3 here is CASNRDFTGELFF. The DNA for the CDR3 is TGTGCCAGTAACCGGGATTTCACCGGGGAGCTGTTTTTT.

This clonotype was seen a handful of times. This sequence joins TRBV15 and TRBJ1-1; D is ambiguous. Trimming pared 0 bases from V and 7 bases from J, leaving 9 bases between. The V gene's germline CDR1 is LNHNV and CDR2 YYDKDF (reference sequence). The CDR3 sequence is 13 residues long. The CDR3 protein is CATSRDRADEAFF. CDR3 DNA: TGTGCCACCAGCAGAGATAGGGCAGATGAAGCTTTCTTT.

This chain connects TRBV6-2 or TRBV6-3 to TRBJ1-1; D is undetermined. Germline CDR1 and CDR2: MNHEY and SVGEGT. The CDR3 spans 13 residues. V was pared by 3 bases and J by 8 bases, with 13 bases between. The CDR3 DNA sequence: TGTGCCAGCAGTTATTTGCAGCAAGAGGAAGCTTTCTTT. Residues: CASSYLQQEEAFF.

This chain connects TRBV6-4 to TRBJ1-5; 9 positions match TRBD1. With 2 bases clipped from V and 13 bases from J, the junction kept 18 bases outside the gene matches. The length of the CDR3 is 17 residues. The V gene's germline CDR1 is MRHNA and CDR2 SNTAGT. The CDR3 reads CASSDALSRDRAKHQHF. As DNA, the CDR3 is TGTGCCAGCAGTGACGCCTTATCCCGGGACAGGGCTAAGCATCAGCATTTT.

As to this clonotype: This clone may be a read error of a much larger clone one base away. The chain couples TRBV19 to TRBJ2-7; possible D gene TRBD2, 5 bases. CDR1 LNHDA and CDR2 SQIVND come from the germline V gene (reference sequence). Trimming removed 7 bases at V and 4 bases at J, with 14 bases between. The CDR3 contains 13 residues. The CDR3 reads CASTILRGYEQYF. CDR3 in DNA: TGTGCCAGTACTATCCTTCGCGGGTACGAGCAGTACTTC.

By share, this clonotype ranks as large (0.1 to 1%). This chain uses TRBV29-1 with TRBJ2-3; possibly TRBD2 for D (5 bases). CDR1 is SQVTM and CDR2 is ANQGSEA in the germline V gene. The CDR3 extends over 14 amino acids. V gave up 5 bases and J gave up 0 bases, with 12 bases separating them. In nucleotides, the CDR3 is TGCAGCGTTTTAGGACTGTCGAGCACAGATACGCAGTATTTT. Translated, it gives CSVLGLSSTDTQYF.

This clonotype was counted between two and nine times. The V call is TRBV15, the J call TRBJ1-4; 7 bases align to TRBD1. Trimming removed 2 bases from V and 2 bases from J; junction bases left unmatched: 5. CDR1 LNHNV and CDR2 YYDKDF come from the germline V gene (reference sequence). This CDR3 contains 16 residues. In DNA form, the CDR3 reads TGTGCCACCAGCAGACTCAAGGGGGCGACTAATGAAAAACTGTTTTTT. It translates to CATSRLKGATNEKLFF.

This clonotype occurred a few times. The rearrangement joins TRBV24-1 to TRBJ2-2; D remains unclear. V lost 3 bases and J lost 2, with 9 bases in between. In germline, CDR1 is KGHDR, CDR2 SFDVKD. The CDR3 covers 15 residues. The CDR3 loop reads CATSDPAHNTGELFF. DNA of the CDR3: TGTGCCACCAGTGATCCGGCGCACAACACCGGGGAGCTGTTTTTT.

The chain links TRBV12-3 or TRBV12-4 to TRBJ1-5; D is perhaps TRBD1 (5 bases). V lost 3 bases and J 5 bases, leaving 11 bases between the germline ends. The CDR3 is 14 residues long. CDR3 nucleotide sequence: TGTGCCAGCAGTTTTGGGGGAGGCTATCAGCCCCAGCATTTT. Amino acids: CASSFGGGYQPQHF.

The chain has TRBV27 and TRBJ2-1; 9 bases are shared with TRBD2. Germline CDR1 is MNHEY and CDR2 is SMNVEV (reference sequence). V shed 5 bases, J shed 8 bases, and the junction held 10 bases outside the gene matches. There are 15 residues in the CDR3. The CDR3 DNA sequence: TGTGCCAGCAGTCCCCGACTAGCGGCCGTGGATGAGCAGTTCTTC. Its translation is CASSPRLAAVDEQFF.

A few counts support this clonotype. The V call is TRBV19, the J call TRBJ1-1; no clear D gene. The germline V gene encodes CDR1 LNHDA and CDR2 SQIVND (reference sequence). Trimming left V 5 bases short and J 1 base short, with 14 bases between. The CDR3 is made up of 15 amino acids. The CDR3 here is CASSSHGEENTEAFF. DNA for the CDR3: TGTGCCAGTAGTTCTCACGGAGAGGAGAACACTGAAGCTTTCTTT.

This clonotype was detected a few times. V is TRBV12-3 or TRBV12-4 and J is TRBJ2-1; D is perhaps TRBD2 (6 bases). This CDR3 region has 14 residues. The V and J ends lost 4 bases and 13 bases respectively, with 20 bases between them. CDR3 sequence (DNA): TGTGCCAGCAGTTGGCCGGGGGTCATCGTTAATCAGTTCTTC. This sequence encodes CASSWPGVIVNQFF.

This clonotype is labeled as medium-sized (0.01 to 0.1%). The chain couples TRBV15 to TRBJ2-1; D unresolved. The CDR3 is made up of 12 amino acids. CDR1 and CDR2 (germline): LNHNV, YYDKDF (reference sequence). Trimming pared 0 bases from V and 4 bases from J, leaving 1 base between. DNA for the CDR3: TGTGCCACCAGCAGAGATTACAATGAGCAGTTCTTC. Residues: CATSRDYNEQFF. Using reference TRBV15 and TRBJ2-1 for the parts outside the CDR3, the full variable domain is DAMVIQNPRYQVTQFGKPVTLSCSQTLNHNVMYWYQQKSSQAPKLLFHYYDKDFNNEADTPDNFQSRRPNTSFCFLDIRSPGLGDTAMYLCATSRDYNEQFFGPGTRLTVL.

This sequence joins TRBV15 and TRBJ2-5; perhaps TRBD2 as D (5 bases). The CDR3 totals 15 residues. Germline assignment: CDR1 LNHNV and CDR2 YYDKDF (reference sequence). V was cut by 0 bases and J by 2 bases, with 10 bases left in between. The CDR3 nucleotides are TGTGCCACCAGCAGAGATCGGGGAAGACAAGAGACCCAGTACTTC. This sequence encodes CATSRDRGRQETQYF. Complete variable domain (other parts from reference TRBV15 and TRBJ2-5): DAMVIQNPRYQVTQFGKPVTLSCSQTLNHNVMYWYQQKSSQAPKLLFHYYDKDFNNEADTPDNFQSRRPNTSFCFLDIRSPGLGDTAMYLCATSRDRGRQETQYFGPGTRLLVL.

In this sample, this clonotype turned up a few times. The chain recombines TRBV6-5 with TRBJ2-7; D not certain. V dropped 0 bases and J dropped 1 base, with 7 bases sitting between them. In germline, CDR1 is MNHEY, CDR2 SVGAGI. The CDR3 length is 14 residues. The CDR3: CASSYSTPSYEQYF. The CDR3 region has the DNA TGTGCCAGCAGTTACTCGACACCTTCCTACGAGCAGTACTTC.

The rearrangement uses TRBV12-3 or TRBV12-4 and TRBJ1-5; no clear D. Trimming took 2 bases from V and 3 from J, leaving 11 bases between them. The CDR3 covers 15 residues. CDR3: CASSLREGDNQPQHF. Written as DNA, the CDR3 is TGTGCCAGCAGTTTAAGAGAGGGTGACAATCAGCCCCAGCATTTT.